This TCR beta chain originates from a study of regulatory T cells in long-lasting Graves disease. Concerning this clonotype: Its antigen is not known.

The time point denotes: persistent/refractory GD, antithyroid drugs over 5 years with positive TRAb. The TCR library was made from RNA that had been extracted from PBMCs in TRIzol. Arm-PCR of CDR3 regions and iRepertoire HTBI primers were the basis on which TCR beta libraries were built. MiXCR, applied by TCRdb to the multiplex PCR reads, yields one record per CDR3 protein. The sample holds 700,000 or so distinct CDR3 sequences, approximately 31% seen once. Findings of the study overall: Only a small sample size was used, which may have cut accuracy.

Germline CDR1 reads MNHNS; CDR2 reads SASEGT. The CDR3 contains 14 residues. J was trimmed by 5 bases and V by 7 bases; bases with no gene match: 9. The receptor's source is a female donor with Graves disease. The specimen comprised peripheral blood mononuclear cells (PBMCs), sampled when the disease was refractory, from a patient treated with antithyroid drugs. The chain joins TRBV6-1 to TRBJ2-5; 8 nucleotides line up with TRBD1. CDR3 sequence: CASTDGTGGETQYF. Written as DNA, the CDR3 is TGTGCCAGCACCGACGGGACAGGCGGGGAGACCCAGTACTTC.